Listed here are 8 T cell receptor beta chains from one sample, sequenced in a study of blood T cells in healthy people across ages (dated by TCRdb to the mid-2010s). The receptor library was made with 5' RACE. The instrument given in TCRdb is Illumina HiSeq 2500. The second PCR ran for roughly 7 to 11 cycles and used a J-beta primer mix along with a sample-barcoded 5' primer. TCRdb reprocessed the public reads (quality trimming at Q25 with fastp, clone calling with MiXCR) and kept in-frame beta chains. Every entry covers one CDR3 protein and lists the most common genes and DNA from its rows. The sample table holds about 590,000 distinct CDR3 sequences, of which about 30% were seen once. The ten largest make up more than 15% of the sample. Sample: blood. The receptors originated from a woman of 80 years or more in good health.

The rearrangement uses TRBV3-1 and TRBJ1-3, with D perhaps TRBD1 (5 bases). The V and J ends lost 4 bases and 4 bases respectively, with 11 bases between them. Germline CDR1 and CDR2: LGHDT and YNNKEL (reference sequence). This CDR3 spans 14 amino acids. The CDR3 protein is CASSRGNRGNTIYF. The CDR3 nucleotides read TGTGCCAGCAGCCGCGGAAACAGGGGAAACACCATATATTTT.

The chain joins TRBV20-1 to TRBJ2-7, with D perhaps given as TRBD1 or TRBD2 (6 bases each). The CDR3 sequence is 17 residues long. In germline, CDR1 is DFQATT, CDR2 SNEGSKA (reference sequence). The V and J ends lost 0 bases and 1 base respectively, with 19 bases between them. The CDR3: CSARDPRGPTPSYEQYF. In nucleotides, the CDR3 is TGCAGTGCTAGAGATCCTCGGGGGCCGACACCTTCCTACGAGCAGTACTTC.

This clonotype was found a few times. DNA of the CDR3: TGCGCCAGCAGCTCAGGGGGACGCACCTACAATGAGCAGTACTTC. Its protein product is CASSSGGRTYNEQYF. J is TRBJ2-1 and V is TRBV5-1; 7 positions agree with TRBD1. TRBJ2-7 matches the DNA end more closely, so the J call is doubtful. Germline V gene lookup returns CDR1 SGHRS and CDR2 YFSETQ. This CDR3 is built from 15 residues.

Notes on this clonotype: At one end the junction does not follow the germline gene, possibly because of a read error. The rearrangement joins TRBV7-3 to TRBJ2-1; possibly TRBD1 for D (6 bases). The germline V gene has CDR1 SGHTA and CDR2 FQGTGA. The CDR3 runs 15 residues. The CDR3 DNA reads TGTGCTAGCAGCTTACAGGGTGGTGCCTACAATGGGCAGTTCTTC. Its protein product is CASSLQGGAYNGQFF.

This clonotype was observed a few times. The genes are TRBV29-1 and TRBJ1-1; D gene uncertain. The CDR3 has 14 amino acids. The V and J ends lost 4 bases and 4 bases respectively, with 16 bases between them. The germline gives CDR1 SQVTM, CDR2 ANQGSEA. CDR3 DNA sequence: TGCAGCGTTGCGTTGGACCCGGGAAGCACTGAAGCTTTCTTT. This codes for CSVALDPGSTEAFF.

V gene TRBV3-1 combines with J gene TRBJ2-1; tentative D call: TRBD2 (6 bases). The germline CDR1 and CDR2 sequences are LGHDT and YNNKEL (reference sequence). The germline V and J ends were trimmed by 8 bases and 1 base, with 15 bases remaining between them. CDR3 size: 15 residues. The chain's CDR3 is CASSSAGTSYNEQFF. As DNA, the CDR3 is TGTGCCAGCTCCTCGGCGGGAACATCCTACAATGAGCAGTTCTTC.

There are a few counts of this clonotype. The chain couples TRBV6-5 to TRBJ2-4, with 11 bases fitting TRBD2. The CDR3 extends over 16 amino acids. The V and J ends lost 5 bases and 13 bases, in that order; junction bases with no gene match: 16. Germline V gene sequence: CDR1 MNHEY, CDR2 SVGAGI. The CDR3 nucleotides are TGTGCCAGCAGTAGAACCGGGACTAGCGGCCCCTTGGAGCAGTACTTC. It yields the protein CASSRTGTSGPLEQYF.

The J gene is TRBJ1-5, the V gene TRBV6-5, with 9 bases aligning to TRBD1. The germline V gene encodes CDR1 MNHEY and CDR2 SVGAGI. J was trimmed by 7 bases and V by 5 bases; bases with no gene match: 6. This CDR3 is built from 14 residues. CDR3 in DNA: TGTGCCAGCAGTGAGACAGGGGGGGGCCAGCCCCAGCATTTT. Translation: CASSETGGGQPQHF.